The 18 T cell receptor beta chains given below trace back to one sample, sequenced in a study of post-analysis software for immune sequencing data. Study-level points and caveats: Patients carried roughly five TRBV segments more frequently than controls did, and TRBV5-6, TRBV5-1 and TRBV20-1 were among them.

These TCRs are of unknown antigen specificity. Prepared libraries of TCR beta cDNA carried unique molecular identifiers. TCRdb reanalysed the PCR reads using MiXCR and keeps one entry per CDR3 protein. Of 820,000 or so distinct CDR3 sequences listed, roughly 50% are singletons. The sample was blood. The origin of the receptors is a girl aged 5 to 17 with multiple sclerosis.

V usage is TRBV15 and J usage is TRBJ2-1, with no clear D. Trimming took 0 bases from V and 8 from J, leaving 8 bases between them. Germline loops: CDR1 LNHNV, CDR2 YYDKDF (reference sequence). The CDR3 spans 13 residues. CDR3 loop: CATSRDEAHEQFF. The CDR3 DNA reads as TGTGCCACCAGCAGAGATGAAGCCCATGAGCAGTTCTTC.

The gene calls are TRBV10-3 and TRBJ2-7; D may be TRBD2 (6 bases). V shed 4 bases and J shed 3 bases, with 13 bases lying between them. CDR3 length equals 14 residues. CDR1 ENHRY and CDR2 SYGVKD come from the germline V gene. CDR3 loop: CAISVTSKDYEQYF. The CDR3 nucleotides read TGTGCCATCAGTGTGACTAGTAAGGACTACGAGCAGTACTTC.

The CDR3 protein is CASGGQAGESSYNEQFF. CDR3 nucleotide sequence: TGTGCTAGTGGTGGACAAGCGGGGGAGAGCTCCTACAATGAGCAGTTCTTC. The V call is TRBV12-5, the J call TRBJ2-1, with 8 nucleotides matching TRBD2. The J segment lost 0 bases and the V segment lost 5 bases, leaving 9 bases of the junction unmatched. This CDR3 has 17 residues. Germline V lookup: CDR1 LGHNT, CDR2 FRNRAP.

This clonotype was observed a few times. The V and J genes are TRBV27 and TRBJ2-5; 8 nucleotides align to TRBD2. Germline CDR1 reads MNHEY; CDR2 reads SMNVEV (reference sequence). CDR3 length equals 15 residues. J gave up 4 bases and V 5 bases, and 9 bases lay outside the gene matches. This CDR3 is CASSGLAGGGETQYF. The CDR3 DNA reads TGTGCCAGCAGTGGTCTTGCGGGGGGAGGAGAGACCCAGTACTTC.

The chain employs TRBV7-2 and TRBJ2-3; 13 positions agree with TRBD2. The length of the CDR3 is 17 residues. V lost 3 bases, J lost 3 bases, and 6 bases stayed unmatched. In germline, CDR1 is SGHTA, CDR2 FQGNSA. The CDR3 DNA reads as TGTGCCAGCAGCTTCCCGTTGACTAGCGGGAGGACAGATACGCAGTATTTT. Protein product: CASSFPLTSGRTDTQYF.

The chain carries TRBV14 and TRBJ2-5; TRBD2 matches at 11 bases. Germline V gives CDR1 SGHDN, CDR2 FVKESK. V shed 6 bases and J 4 bases; nucleotides not matched to a gene: 10. There are 16 residues in the CDR3. CDR3 bases: TGTGCCAGCAGTCCCCAACTAGCGGGAGCATCAGAGACCCAGTACTTC. It yields the protein CASSPQLAGASETQYF.

This sequence joins TRBV29-1 and TRBJ2-7; D gene ambiguous. The CDR3 is made up of 12 amino acids. Trimming took 4 bases from V and 2 from J, leaving 9 bases between them. Germline V gene data show CDR1 as SQVTM and CDR2 as ANQGSEA. The chain's CDR3 is CSVVGQTYEQYF. The CDR3 coding sequence is TGCAGCGTTGTGGGTCAGACCTACGAGCAGTACTTC.

The sample holds a few counts of this clonotype. The rearrangement joins TRBV12-3 or TRBV12-4 to TRBJ2-3, with D maybe TRBD2 (5 bases). CDR3 size: 17 residues. Trimming pared 1 base from V and 2 bases from J, leaving 16 bases between. The CDR3 loop reads CASSLGVWESPTDTQYF. The CDR3 DNA reads TGTGCCAGCAGTTTAGGCGTCTGGGAGTCTCCCACAGATACGCAGTATTTT.

This clonotype was counted between two and nine times. The DNA of the CDR3 is TGCAGTGCTGTTAACAGGGGCGGGCGGAATGAGCAGTTCTTC. Its translation: CSAVNRGGRNEQFF. The chain couples TRBV20-1 to TRBJ2-1; 7 bases match TRBD1. J gave up 7 bases and V 5 bases, and 11 bases lay outside the gene matches. Germline V gives CDR1 DFQATT, CDR2 SNEGSKA (reference sequence). There are 14 residues in the CDR3.

This clonotype was found a few times. V is TRBV12-3 or TRBV12-4 and J is TRBJ2-7; possibly TRBD1 or TRBD2 for D (5 bases each). Between the trimmed V and J ends, which lost 7 bases and 2 bases, there was a span of 18 bases. The CDR3 runs 15 residues. The CDR3 loop reads CASTHSGPATYEQYF. For the CDR3, the DNA is TGTGCCAGCACCCACTCGGGGCCAGCTACCTACGAGCAGTACTTC.

The chain combines TRBV5-1 with TRBJ2-2; 7 nucleotides align to TRBD2. Unmatched junction bases numbered 11, after V lost 5 bases and J lost 4 bases. Per germline, CDR1 SGHRS and CDR2 YFSETQ. The CDR3 has 16 amino acids. The CDR3 DNA is TGCGCCAGCAGAATATCCGGGACTATGTTCACCGGGGAGCTGTTTTTT. Translation: CASRISGTMFTGELFF.

The V call is TRBV6-6, the J call TRBJ2-3, with TRBD2 identical over 11 bases. With 6 bases clipped from V and 0 bases from J, the junction kept 5 bases outside the gene matches. The CDR3 has 16 residues. In germline, CDR1 is MNHNY, CDR2 SVGAGI (reference sequence). The CDR3 DNA reads TGTGCCAGCAGGATTAGCGGGAGGGCTAGCACAGATACGCAGTATTTT. This codes for CASRISGRASTDTQYF.

This chain joins TRBV2 and TRBJ1-4; TRBD1 is a possible D gene (6 bases). V lost 11 bases and J lost 0, with 10 bases in between. This CDR3 region has 13 residues. Germline values: CDR1 SNHLY, CDR2 FYNNEI. DNA for the CDR3: TGTGCCGGACAGTCCCCAACTAATGAAAAACTGTTTTTT. Translated: CAGQSPTNEKLFF.

This rearrangement joins TRBV15 to TRBJ2-7; possible D gene TRBD2, 5 bases. Germline lookup yields CDR1 LNHNV and CDR2 YYDKDF (reference sequence). CDR3 length equals 14 residues. Deletions cut 5 bases from V and 10 bases from J, with 21 bases between. This chain's CDR3 is CATSALRGQGTQYF. The CDR3 coding sequence is TGTGCCACCAGCGCCCTCCGAGGGCAAGGAACCCAGTACTTC.

To note about this clonotype: One end of the junction fails to match germline, which may point to a read error. The genes are TRBV29-1 and TRBJ2-7, with 7 bases that match TRBD1. The germline gives CDR1 SQVTM, CDR2 ANQGSEA. The CDR3 is 14 amino acids. The CDR3 region is CSVEVRGLDTEAVF. For the CDR3, the DNA is TGCAGCGTTGAGGTTAGGGGGCTTGACACTGAAGCTGTCTTT.

The V gene is TRBV2, the J gene TRBJ1-5; D possibly corresponds to TRBD1 (6 bases). With 4 bases removed from V and 0 bases from J, the gap between germline ends came to 19 bases. CDR3 length: 18 residues. CDR1 is SNHLY, CDR2 FYNNEI, per germline. In DNA form, the CDR3 reads TGTGCCAGCAGTGGGAGGGAGGGGGACTCACATAGCAATCAGCCCCAGCATTTT. Amino acid sequence: CASSGREGDSHSNQPQHF.

V gene TRBV5-5 combines with J gene TRBJ2-1, with D tentatively TRBD2 (6 bases). The DNA matches TRBJ2-7 better at its end, which makes the J call doubtful. CDR1 is SGHKS and CDR2 is YYEKEE in the germline V gene (reference sequence). The CDR3 is made up of 16 amino acids. The CDR3 nucleotides are TGTGCCAGCAGCTTGGGGCTAGCGCGCTCCTACAATGAGCAGTACTTC. This translates into CASSLGLARSYNEQYF.

The rearrangement uses TRBV29-1 and TRBJ1-5; D remains unclear. The ends were cut back, 4 bases at V and 5 bases at J, with 15 bases in the middle. CDR1 SQVTM and CDR2 ANQGSEA come from the germline V gene. This CDR3 has 14 residues. CDR3 sequence: CSVALSGLYQPQHF. CDR3 bases: TGCAGCGTTGCTCTTTCCGGATTATATCAGCCCCAGCATTTT.